This TCR beta chain was recorded in a study of T-cell reconstitution after alpha-beta-depleted transplantation in children. The ends were cut back, 6 bases at V and 6 bases at J, with 19 bases in the middle. Germline CDR1 KGHSH, CDR2 LQKENI. CDR3 length equals 15 residues. This clonotype was counted at least ten times. The TCRbeta library incorporated unique molecular identifiers. Each CDR3 protein gets one entry after TCRdb re-called the PCR reads with MiXCR. The sample comprises about 480,000 distinct CDR3 sequences, around 13% of which are singletons, and about 5.4% rests with the top ten. This TCR was recovered from a human donor who donated a stem cell graft to a child with combined immunodeficiency. This sample comprised PBMCs from the stem cell graft donor, obtained from the stem cell graft. V is TRBV18 and J is TRBJ2-3; tentative D call: TRBD2 (6 bases). The CDR3 protein is CASSRSRTGGDTQYF. The CDR3 DNA is TGTGCCAGCTCGAGATCTCGGACCGGGGGTGATACGCAGTATTTT.